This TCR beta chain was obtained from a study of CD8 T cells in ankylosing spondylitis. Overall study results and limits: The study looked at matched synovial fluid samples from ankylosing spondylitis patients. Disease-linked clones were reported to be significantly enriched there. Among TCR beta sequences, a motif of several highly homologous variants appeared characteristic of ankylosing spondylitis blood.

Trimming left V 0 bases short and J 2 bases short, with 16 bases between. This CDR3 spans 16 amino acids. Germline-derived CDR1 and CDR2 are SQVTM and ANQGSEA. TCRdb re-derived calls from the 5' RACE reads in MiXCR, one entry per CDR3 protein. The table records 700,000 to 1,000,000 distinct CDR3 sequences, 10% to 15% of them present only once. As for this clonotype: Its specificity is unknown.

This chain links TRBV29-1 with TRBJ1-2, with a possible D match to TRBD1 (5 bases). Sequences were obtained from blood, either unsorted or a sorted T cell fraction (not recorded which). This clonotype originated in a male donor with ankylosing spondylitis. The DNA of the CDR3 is TGCAGCGTTGAAGAGGGGCCGCTACAACTGAACTATGGCTACACCTTC. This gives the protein CSVEEGPLQLNYGYTF. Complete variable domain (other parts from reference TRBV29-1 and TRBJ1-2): SAVISQKPSRDICQRGTSLTIQCQVDSQVTMMFWYRQQPGQSLTLIATANQGSEATYESGFVIDKFPISRPNLTFSTLTVSNMSPEDSSIYLCSVEEGPLQLNYGYTFGSGTRLTVV.